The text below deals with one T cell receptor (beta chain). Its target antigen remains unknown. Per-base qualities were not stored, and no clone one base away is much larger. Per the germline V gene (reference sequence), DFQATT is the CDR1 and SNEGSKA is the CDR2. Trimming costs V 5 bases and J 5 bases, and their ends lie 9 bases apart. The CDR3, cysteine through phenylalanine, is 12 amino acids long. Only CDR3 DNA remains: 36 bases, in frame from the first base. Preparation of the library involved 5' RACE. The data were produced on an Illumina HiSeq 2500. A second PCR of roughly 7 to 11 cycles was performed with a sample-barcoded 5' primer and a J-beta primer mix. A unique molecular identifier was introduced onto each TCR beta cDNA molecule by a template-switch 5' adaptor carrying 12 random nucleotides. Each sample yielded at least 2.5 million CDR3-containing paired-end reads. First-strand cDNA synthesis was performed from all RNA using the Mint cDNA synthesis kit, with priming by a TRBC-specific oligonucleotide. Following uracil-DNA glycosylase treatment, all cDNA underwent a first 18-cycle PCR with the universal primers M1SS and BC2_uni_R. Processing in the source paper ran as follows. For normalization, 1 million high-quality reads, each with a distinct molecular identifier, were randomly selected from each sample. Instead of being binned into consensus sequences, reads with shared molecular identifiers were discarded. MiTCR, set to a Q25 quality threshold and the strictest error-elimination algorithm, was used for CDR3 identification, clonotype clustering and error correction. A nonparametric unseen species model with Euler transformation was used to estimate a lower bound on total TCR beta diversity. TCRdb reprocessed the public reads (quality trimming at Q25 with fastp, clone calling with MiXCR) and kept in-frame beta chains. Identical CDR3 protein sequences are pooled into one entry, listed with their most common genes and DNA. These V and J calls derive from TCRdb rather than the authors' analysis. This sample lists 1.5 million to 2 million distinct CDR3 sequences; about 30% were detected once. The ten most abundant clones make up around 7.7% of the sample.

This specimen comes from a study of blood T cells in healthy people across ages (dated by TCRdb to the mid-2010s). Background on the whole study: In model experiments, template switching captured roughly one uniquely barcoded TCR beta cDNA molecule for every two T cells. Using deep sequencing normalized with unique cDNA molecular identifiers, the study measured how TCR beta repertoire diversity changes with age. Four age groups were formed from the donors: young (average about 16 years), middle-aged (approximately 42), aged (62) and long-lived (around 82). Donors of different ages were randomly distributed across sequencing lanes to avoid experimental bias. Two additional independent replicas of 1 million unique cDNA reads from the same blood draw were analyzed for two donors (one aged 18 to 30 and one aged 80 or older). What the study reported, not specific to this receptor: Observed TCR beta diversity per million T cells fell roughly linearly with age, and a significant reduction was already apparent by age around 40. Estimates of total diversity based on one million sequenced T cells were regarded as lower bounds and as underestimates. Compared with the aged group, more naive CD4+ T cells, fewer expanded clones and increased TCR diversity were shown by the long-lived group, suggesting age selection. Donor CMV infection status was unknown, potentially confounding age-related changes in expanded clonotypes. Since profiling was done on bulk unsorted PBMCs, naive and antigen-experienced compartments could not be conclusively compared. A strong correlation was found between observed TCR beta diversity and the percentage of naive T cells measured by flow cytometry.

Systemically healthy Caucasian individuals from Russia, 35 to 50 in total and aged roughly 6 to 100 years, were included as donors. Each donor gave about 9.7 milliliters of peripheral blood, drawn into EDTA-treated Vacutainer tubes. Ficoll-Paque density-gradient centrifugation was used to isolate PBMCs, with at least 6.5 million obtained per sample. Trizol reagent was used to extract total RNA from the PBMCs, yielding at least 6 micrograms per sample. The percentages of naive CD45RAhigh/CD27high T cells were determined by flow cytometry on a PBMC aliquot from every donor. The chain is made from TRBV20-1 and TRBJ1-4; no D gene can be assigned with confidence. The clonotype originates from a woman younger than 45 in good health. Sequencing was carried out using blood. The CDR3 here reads CSAPDQNEKLFF. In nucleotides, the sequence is TGCAGTGCTCCTGACCAGAATGAAAAACTGTTTTTT.